These 3 T cell receptor beta chains originate from one sample sequenced in a study (dated by TCRdb to between 2015 and 2017). Library generation was performed with 5' RACE. Sequencing relied on an Illumina MiSeq. The public reads were run again by TCRdb, first through fastp at Q25 and then through MiXCR, and only productive beta chains were kept. All rows with the same CDR3 protein become a single entry with the most common DNA and genes. For this sample the table gives 45,000 to 60,000 distinct CDR3 sequences, of which around 24% were detected only once. Approximately 3.4% of the sample comes from the top ten. Specimen: tumor-infiltrating naive CD4+ T cells sorted from the breast tumor. The sample's cell subset or site label, in plain terms: naive CD4+ T cells, CD4+CD45RA+CD25-. These receptors came from a female donor with breast cancer.

This clonotype showed up just a few times. The genes are TRBV7-2 and TRBJ1-1; possibly TRBD1 for D (5 bases). This CDR3 comprises 15 residues. Germline CDR1 reads SGHTA; CDR2 reads FQGNSA. The germline V and J ends were trimmed by 1 base and 0 bases, with 9 bases remaining between them. In DNA form, the CDR3 reads TGTGCCAGCAGCTTAGTAGACAGCCTGAACACTGAAGCTTTCTTT. This encodes CASSLVDSLNTEAFF.

In its sample, this clonotype was seen many times. This rearrangement joins TRBV5-1 to TRBJ2-1; 7 bases are shared with TRBD2. CDR3 length: 16 amino acids. With 4 bases clipped from V and 6 bases from J, the junction kept 13 bases outside the gene matches. The germline V gene encodes CDR1 SGHRS and CDR2 YFSETQ. CDR3 loop: CASSRNGLVVGNEQFF. CDR3 DNA sequence: TGCGCCAGCAGCCGAAACGGACTAGTTGTAGGCAATGAGCAGTTCTTC.

This clonotype was seen more than once but under ten times. J is TRBJ1-1 and V is TRBV7-6; no reliable D call. This CDR3 comprises 13 residues. CDR1 SGHVS and CDR2 FNYEAQ come from the germline V gene. V lost 5 bases and J lost 1, with 8 bases in between. The CDR3 DNA reads TGTGCCAGCAGCGGCGACTGGAACACTGAAGCTTTCTTT. Translating it yields CASSGDWNTEAFF.